Listed below are T cell receptor beta chains from one sample, sequenced in a study of cytomegalovirus exposure and HLA in healthy donors. Clones were read by immunoSEQ multiplex PCR, and TCRdb kept only the in-frame ones, dropping some. The sample holds some 90,000 clones, over 75% seen once. Material: PBMCs. The source is a man between 18 and 29 years old in good health and CMV-seropositive. CDR3s include the opening cysteine and the closing phenylalanine or tryptophan. D genes are given only for firm matches. Clone size is not always given. Where it is, it says once, few, many or a class for expanded clones.

14	.	.	TRBV2	TRBJ1-4	TGTGCCAGCAGTGAACAGGGTCTTAGTGAAAAACTGTTTTTT	CASSEQGLSEKLFF
16	.	TRBD2	TRBV7-6	TRBJ2-1	TGTGCCAGCAGCTTAGGTCTAGCGGATACATACAATGAGCAGTTCTTC	CASSLGLADTYNEQFF
17	.	TRBD2	TRBV27	TRBJ2-2	TGTGCCAGCAGTTTATCGACTAGCGGGAGTGTCACCGGGGAGCTGTTTTTT	CASSLSTSGSVTGELFF
15	.	.	TRBV5-1	TRBJ2-1	TGCGCCAGCAGCTTGAGCCTAGCGCTGGGCAATGAGCAGTTCTTC	CASSLSLALGNEQFF
16	.	TRBD1	TRBV7-9	TRBJ2-3	TGTGCCAGCAGCTTAGTGACAGGGGTTTACACAGATACGCAGTATTTT	CASSLVTGVYTDTQYF
18	.	TRBD1	TRBV7-3	TRBJ2-2	TGTGCCAGCAGCTTAATCCCGCCGGGACAGGGGAACACCGGGGAGCTGTTTTTT	CASSLIPPGQGNTGELFF
15	.	.	TRBV4-1	TRBJ1-2	TGCGCCAGCAGCCAAGACAGGGAGGAAGACTATGGCTACACCTTC	CASSQDREEDYGYTF
14	.	TRBD2	TRBV6-1	TRBJ2-2	TGTGCCAGCAACTGGGGGGGGGTCACCGGGGAGCTGTTTTTT	CASNWGGVTGELFF
15	.	TRBD1	TRBV9	TRBJ2-7	TGTGCCAGCAGCGCCCAGGGGGTAAGTGTGAACGAGCAGTACTTC	CASSAQGVSVNEQYF
18	.	.	TRBV13	TRBJ2-6	TGTGCCAGCAGCTTACGTGGCCTAGTAGGTTCTGGGGCCAACGTCCTGACTTTC	CASSLRGLVGSGANVLTF
14	.	.	TRBV28	TRBJ2-7	TGTGCCAGCAGTTTCTCTGACAGGCCCTACGAGCAGTACTTC	CASSFSDRPYEQYF
16	once	TRBD2	TRBV19	TRBJ2-1	TGTGCCAGTAGTACCGGACTAGCGGGGAACTACAATGAGCAGTTCTTC	CASSTGLAGNYNEQFF
13	.	.	TRBV5-4	TRBJ1-1	TGTGCCAGCAGCCGGGACTCTTACACTGAAGCTTTCTTT	CASSRDSYTEAFF
17	.	.	TRBV9	TRBJ2-7	TGTGCCAGCAGCGTAGGGGTAGGGGCAATTAGCTCCTACGAGCAGTACTTC	CASSVGVGAISSYEQYF
16	.	TRBD2	TRBV9	TRBJ2-1	TGTGCCAGCAGCGTAGGGGCGGGGGTAACCTACAATGAGCAGTTCTTC	CASSVGAGVTYNEQFF
17	.	TRBD1	TRBV11-2	TRBJ1-3	TGTGCCAGCAGCTCACCCTGGACAGGGTTGAGTGGAAACACCATATATTTT	CASSSPWTGLSGNTIYF
15	.	TRBD2	TRBV9	TRBJ2-2	TGTGCCAGCAGCGTAGGGGGGGGGAACACCGGGGAGCTGTTTTTT	CASSVGGGNTGELFF
17	.	.	TRBV19	TRBJ2-2	TGTGCCAGTAGTATAGATCGTTTTAGACATCGAACCGGGGAGCTGTTTTTT	CASSIDRFRHRTGELFF
14	.	.	TRBV19	TRBJ1-5	TGTGCCAGTAGTATTCTGCGGAACAATCAGCCCCAGCATTTT	CASSILRNNQPQHF
14	once	.	TRBV7-3	TRBJ2-3	TGTGCCAGCAGCTTTATATCCGGGACAGATACGCAGTATTTT	CASSFISGTDTQYF
15	.	.	TRBV9	TRBJ2-7	TGTGCCAGCAGCGGCCCCTCGGCGGGGAAATACGAGCAGTACTTC	CASSGPSAGKYEQYF
15	.	TRBD1	TRBV19	TRBJ1-1	TGTGCCAGTAGTACCCAACAGGGGGCAGGCACTGAAGCTTTCTTT	CASSTQQGAGTEAFF